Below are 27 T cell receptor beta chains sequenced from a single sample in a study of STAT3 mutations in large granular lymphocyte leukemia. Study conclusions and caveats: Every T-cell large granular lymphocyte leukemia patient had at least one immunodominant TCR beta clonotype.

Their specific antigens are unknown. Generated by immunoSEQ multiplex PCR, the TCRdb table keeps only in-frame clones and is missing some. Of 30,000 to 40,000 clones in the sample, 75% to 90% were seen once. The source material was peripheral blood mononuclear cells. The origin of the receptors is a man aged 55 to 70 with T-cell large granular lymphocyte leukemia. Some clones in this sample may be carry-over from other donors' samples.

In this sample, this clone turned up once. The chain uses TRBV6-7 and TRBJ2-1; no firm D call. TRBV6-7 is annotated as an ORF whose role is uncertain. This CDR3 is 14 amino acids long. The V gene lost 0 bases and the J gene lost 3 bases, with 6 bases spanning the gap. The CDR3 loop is CASSYSTCYNEQFF. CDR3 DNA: TGTGCCAGCAGTTACTCGACTTGCTACAATGAGCAGTTCTTC.

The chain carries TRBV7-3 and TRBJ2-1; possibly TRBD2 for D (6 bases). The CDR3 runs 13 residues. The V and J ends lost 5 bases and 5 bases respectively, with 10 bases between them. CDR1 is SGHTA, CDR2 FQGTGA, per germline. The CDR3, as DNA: TGTGCCAGCAGCCCTACTAGCCACAATGAGCAGTTCTTC. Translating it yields CASSPTSHNEQFF.

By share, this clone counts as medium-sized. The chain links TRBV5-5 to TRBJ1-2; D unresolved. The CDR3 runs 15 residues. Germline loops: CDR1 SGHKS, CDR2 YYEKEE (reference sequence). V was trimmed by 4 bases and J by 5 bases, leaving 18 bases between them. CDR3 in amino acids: CASSRERTTYYGYTF. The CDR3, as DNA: TGTGCCAGCAGCCGAGAGAGGACGACGTATTATGGCTACACCTTC.

CDR3 bases: TGTGCCAGCAGTTACGCAAGGGGGCTCTACGAGCAGTACTTC. Protein sequence: CASSYARGLYEQYF. V gene TRBV6-6 combines with J gene TRBJ2-7; 7 positions agree with TRBD1. The CDR3 sequence is 14 residues long. Germline lookup yields CDR1 MNHNY and CDR2 SVGAGI (reference sequence). V was pared by 2 bases and J by 3 bases, with 4 bases of the junction left unmatched.

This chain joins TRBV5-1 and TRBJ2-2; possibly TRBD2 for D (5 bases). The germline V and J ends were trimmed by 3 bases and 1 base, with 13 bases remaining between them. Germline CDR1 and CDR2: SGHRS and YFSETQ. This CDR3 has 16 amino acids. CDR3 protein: CASSSPRALNTGELFF. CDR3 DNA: TGCGCCAGCAGCTCCCCGAGGGCCCTGAACACCGGGGAGCTGTTTTTT.

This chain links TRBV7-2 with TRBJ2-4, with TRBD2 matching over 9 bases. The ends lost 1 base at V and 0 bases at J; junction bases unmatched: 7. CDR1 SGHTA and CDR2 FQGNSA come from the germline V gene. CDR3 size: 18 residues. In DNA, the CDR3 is TGTGCCAGCAGCTTAGGCCTTCCTAGCGGGATAGCCAAAAACATTCAGTACTTC. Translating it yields CASSLGLPSGIAKNIQYF.

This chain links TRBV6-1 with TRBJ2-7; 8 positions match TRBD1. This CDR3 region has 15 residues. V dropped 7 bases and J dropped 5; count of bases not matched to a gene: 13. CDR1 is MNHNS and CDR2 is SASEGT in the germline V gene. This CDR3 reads CASKPGTGYGDEQYF. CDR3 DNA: TGTGCCAGCAAGCCGGGGACAGGTTATGGGGACGAGCAGTACTTC.

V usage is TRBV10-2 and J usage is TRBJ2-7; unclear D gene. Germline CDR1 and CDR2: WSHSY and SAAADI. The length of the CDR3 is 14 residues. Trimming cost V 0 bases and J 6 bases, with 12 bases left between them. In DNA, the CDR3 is TGCGCCAGCAGTGAGTCGTCCCGCGAAAGCGAGCAGTACTTC. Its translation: CASSESSRESEQYF.

CDR3 coding DNA: TGCGCCAGCAGTGTAGACGCGGGAGGTAGGACCGGGGAGCTGTTTTTT. Translating gives CASSVDAGGRTGELFF. The V gene is TRBV10-2, the J gene TRBJ2-2; 8 positions match TRBD2. V was clipped by 4 bases and J by 5 bases; unmatched bases: 9. This CDR3 is built from 16 residues. From germline, CDR1 is WSHSY and CDR2 SAAADI.

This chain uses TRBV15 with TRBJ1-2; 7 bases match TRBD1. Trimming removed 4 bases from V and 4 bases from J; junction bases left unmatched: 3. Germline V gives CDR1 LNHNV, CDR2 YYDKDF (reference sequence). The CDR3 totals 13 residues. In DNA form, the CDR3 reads TGTGCCACCAGCATTAGGACAGGCTATGGCTACACCTTC. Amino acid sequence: CATSIRTGYGYTF.

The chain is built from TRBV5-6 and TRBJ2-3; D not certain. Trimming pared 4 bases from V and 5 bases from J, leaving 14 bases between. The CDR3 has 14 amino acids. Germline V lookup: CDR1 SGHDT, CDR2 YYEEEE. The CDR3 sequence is CASSTTSWLDTQYF. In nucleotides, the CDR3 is TGTGCCAGCAGCACGACCTCTTGGTTAGATACGCAGTATTTT. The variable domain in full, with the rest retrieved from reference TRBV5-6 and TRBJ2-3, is DAGVTQSPTHLIKTRGQQVTLRCSPKSGHDTVSWYQQALGQGPQFIFQYYEEEERQRGNFPDRFSGHQFPNYSSELNVNALLLGDSALYLCASSTTSWLDTQYFGPGTRLTVL.

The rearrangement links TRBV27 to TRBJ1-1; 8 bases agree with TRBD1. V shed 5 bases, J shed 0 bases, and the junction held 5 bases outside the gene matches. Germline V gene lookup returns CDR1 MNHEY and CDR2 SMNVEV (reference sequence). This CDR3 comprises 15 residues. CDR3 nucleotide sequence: TGTGCCAGCAGTCAACGGACAGGGATGAACACTGAAGCTTTCTTT. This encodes CASSQRTGMNTEAFF.

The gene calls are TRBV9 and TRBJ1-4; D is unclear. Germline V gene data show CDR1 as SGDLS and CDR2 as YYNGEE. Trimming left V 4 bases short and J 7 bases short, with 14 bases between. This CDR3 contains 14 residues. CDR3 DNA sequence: TGTGCCAGCAGCTCAGGCACAGCGGGTGAAAAACTGTTTTTT. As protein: CASSSGTAGEKLFF. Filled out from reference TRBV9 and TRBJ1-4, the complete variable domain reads DSGVTQTPKHLITATGQRVTLRCSPRSGDLSVYWYQQSLDQGLQFLIQYYNGEERAKGNILERFSAQQFPDLHSELNLSSLELGDSALYFCASSSGTAGEKLFFGSGTQLSVL.

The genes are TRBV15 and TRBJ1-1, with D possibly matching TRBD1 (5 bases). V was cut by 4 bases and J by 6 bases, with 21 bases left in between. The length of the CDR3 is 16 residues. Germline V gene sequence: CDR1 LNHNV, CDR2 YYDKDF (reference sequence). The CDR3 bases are TGTGCCACCAGCATCCAGTGGGGACCACGAAACCCTGAAGCTTTCTTT. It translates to CATSIQWGPRNPEAFF.

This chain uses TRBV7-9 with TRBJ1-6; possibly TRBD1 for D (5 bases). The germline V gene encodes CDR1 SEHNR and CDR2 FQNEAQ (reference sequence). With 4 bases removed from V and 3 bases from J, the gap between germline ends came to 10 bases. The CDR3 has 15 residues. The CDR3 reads CASSSGVVYNSPLHF. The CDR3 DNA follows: TGTGCCAGCAGCTCGGGGGTTGTCTATAATTCACCCCTCCACTTT. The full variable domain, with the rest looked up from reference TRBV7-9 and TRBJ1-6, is DTGVSQNPRHKITKRGQNVTFRCDPISEHNRLYWYRQTLGQGPEFLTYFQNEAQLEKSRLLSDRFSAERPKGSFSTLEIQRTEQGDSAMYLCASSSGVVYNSPLHFGNGTRLTVT.

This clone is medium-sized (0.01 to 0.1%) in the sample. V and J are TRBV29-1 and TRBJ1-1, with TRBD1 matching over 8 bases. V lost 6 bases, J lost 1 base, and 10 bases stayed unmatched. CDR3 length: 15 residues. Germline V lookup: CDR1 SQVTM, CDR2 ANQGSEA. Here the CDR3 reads CSVKPTGGWNTEAFF. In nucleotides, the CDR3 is TGCAGCGTGAAACCTACAGGGGGATGGAACACTGAAGCTTTCTTT.

The CDR3 here is CASSQASINFRAQYF. CDR3 nucleotide sequence: TGCGCCAGCAGCCAGGCTAGCATTAATTTTAGAGCGCAGTATTTT. The gene calls are TRBV4-1 and TRBJ2-3; D possibly corresponds to TRBD2 (5 bases). The V gene lost 3 bases and the J gene lost 10 bases, with 20 bases spanning the gap. CDR3 length: 15 residues. In germline, CDR1 is MGHRA, CDR2 YSYEKL.

The CDR3 reads CASSMTRGPEAFF. In DNA form, the CDR3 reads TGTGCCAGCAGCATGACCAGGGGACCTGAAGCTTTCTTT. This chain uses TRBV5-8 with TRBJ1-1, with a weak D call TRBD1 (6 bases). With 4 bases removed from V and 6 bases from J, the gap between germline ends came to 13 bases. CDR3 length equals 13 residues. Germline CDR1 reads SGHTS; CDR2 reads YDEGEE.

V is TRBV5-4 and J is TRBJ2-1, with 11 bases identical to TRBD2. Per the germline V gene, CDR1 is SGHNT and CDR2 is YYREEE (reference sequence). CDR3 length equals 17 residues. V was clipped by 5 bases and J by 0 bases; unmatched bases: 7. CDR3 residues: CASRSGLAESSYNEQFF. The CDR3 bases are TGTGCCAGCAGATCGGGACTAGCGGAGAGCTCCTACAATGAGCAGTTCTTC.

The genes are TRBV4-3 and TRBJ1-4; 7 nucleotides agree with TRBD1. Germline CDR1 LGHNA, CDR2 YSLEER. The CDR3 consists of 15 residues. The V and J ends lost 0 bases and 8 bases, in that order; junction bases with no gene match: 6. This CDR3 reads CASSQETGFGEKLFF. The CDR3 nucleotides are TGCGCCAGCAGCCAAGAGACAGGGTTCGGAGAAAAACTGTTTTTT.

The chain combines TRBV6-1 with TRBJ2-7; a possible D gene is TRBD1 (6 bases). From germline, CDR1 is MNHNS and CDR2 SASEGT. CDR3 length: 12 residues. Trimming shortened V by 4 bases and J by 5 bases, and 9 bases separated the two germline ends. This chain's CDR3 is CASSVGGHEQYF. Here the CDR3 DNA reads TGTGCCAGCAGTGTTGGGGGCCACGAGCAGTACTTC.

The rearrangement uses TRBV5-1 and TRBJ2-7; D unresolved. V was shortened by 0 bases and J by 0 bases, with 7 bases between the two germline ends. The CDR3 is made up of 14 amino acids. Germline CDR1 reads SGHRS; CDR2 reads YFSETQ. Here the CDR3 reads CASSLERSSYEQYF. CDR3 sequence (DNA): TGCGCCAGCAGCTTGGAAAGAAGCTCCTACGAGCAGTACTTC.

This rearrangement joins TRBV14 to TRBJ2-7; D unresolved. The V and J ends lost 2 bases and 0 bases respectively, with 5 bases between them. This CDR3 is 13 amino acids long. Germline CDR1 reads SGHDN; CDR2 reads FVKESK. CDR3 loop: CASSQKFSYEQYF. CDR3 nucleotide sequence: TGTGCCAGCAGCCAAAAATTCTCCTACGAGCAGTACTTC. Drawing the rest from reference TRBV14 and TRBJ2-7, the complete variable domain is EAGVTQFPSHSVIEKGQTVTLRCDPISGHDNLYWYRRVMGKEIKFLLHFVKESKQDESGMPNNRFLAERTGGTYSTLKVQPAELEDSGVYFCASSQKFSYEQYFGPGTRLTVT.

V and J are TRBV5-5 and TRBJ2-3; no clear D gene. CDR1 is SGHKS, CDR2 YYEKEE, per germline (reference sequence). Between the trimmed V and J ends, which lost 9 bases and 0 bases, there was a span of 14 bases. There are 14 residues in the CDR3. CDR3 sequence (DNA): TGTGCCATAGCCCGTGAAACTAGCACAGATACGCAGTATTTT. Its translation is CAIARETSTDTQYF. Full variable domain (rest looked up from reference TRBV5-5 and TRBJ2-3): DAGVTQSPTHLIKTRGQQVTLRCSPISGHKSVSWYQQVLGQGPQFIFQYYEKEERGRGNFPDRFSARQFPNYSSELNVNALLLGDSALYLCAIARETSTDTQYFGPGTRLTVL.

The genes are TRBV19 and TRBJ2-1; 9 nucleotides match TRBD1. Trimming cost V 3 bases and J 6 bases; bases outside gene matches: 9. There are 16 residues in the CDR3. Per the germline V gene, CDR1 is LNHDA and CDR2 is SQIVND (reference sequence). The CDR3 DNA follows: TGTGCCAGTAGTATGGAGGGGACAGGGCGTAGCAATGAGCAGTTCTTC. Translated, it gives CASSMEGTGRSNEQFF. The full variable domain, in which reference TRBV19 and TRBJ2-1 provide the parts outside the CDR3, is DGGITQSPKYLFRKEGQNVTLSCEQNLNHDAMYWYRQDPGQGLRLIYYSQIVNDFQKGDIAEGYSVSREKKESFPLTVTSAQKNPTAFYLCASSMEGTGRSNEQFFGPGTRLTVL.

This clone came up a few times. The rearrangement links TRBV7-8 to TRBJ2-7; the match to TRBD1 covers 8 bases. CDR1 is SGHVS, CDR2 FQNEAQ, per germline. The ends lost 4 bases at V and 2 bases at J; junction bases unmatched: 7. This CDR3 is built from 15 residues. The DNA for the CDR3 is TGTGCCAGCAGCTCCAGGACAGGGCTTACCTACGAGCAGTACTTC. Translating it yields CASSSRTGLTYEQYF.

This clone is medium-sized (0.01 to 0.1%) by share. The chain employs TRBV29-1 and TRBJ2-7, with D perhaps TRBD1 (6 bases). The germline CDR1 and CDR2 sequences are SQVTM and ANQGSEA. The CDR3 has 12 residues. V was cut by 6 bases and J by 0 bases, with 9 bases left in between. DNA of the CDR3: TGCAGCGTCAGGACAGACTCCTACGAGCAGTACTTC. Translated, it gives CSVRTDSYEQYF.